Described below is a single T cell receptor beta chain sequence and its context. This CDR3 is missing its conserved last phenylalanine or tryptophan, likely due to a read error. Amplified regions were TCR beta CDR3 sequences from RNA transcripts. In the first-round RT-PCR of the TCR CDR3, the HTBI primer set was used. TCRdb re-analysed the multiplex PCR reads in MiXCR, keeping a single row per CDR3 protein. The sample shows approximately 430,000 distinct CDR3 sequences, 15% to 18% of them seen only once. Participants, patients aged 18 to 65, had newly diagnosed hyperthyroidism with a duration under 2 months. The sample belongs to a study of T cells in Graves' hyperthyroidism and ophthalmopathy. Per the germline V gene, CDR1 is SGHRS and CDR2 is YFSETQ. Germline trimming cut 4 bases from V and 0 bases from J; bases unmatched to any gene: 8. The CDR3 loop spans 16 amino acids.

The specimen was blood. This clonotype was sampled from a young woman with Graves' hyperthyroidism. The V gene is TRBV5-1, the J gene TRBJ2-3; TRBD1 aligns across 7 bases. The DNA for the CDR3 is TGCGCCAGCAGCCAGTCAGGGACAGATAGCACAGATACGCAGTATTCT. Translated, it gives CASSQSGTDSTDTQYS.